This paragraph covers one T cell receptor beta chain sequence. Assay used: immunoSEQ multiplex PCR; TCRdb lists only in-frame clones, some missing. The sample lists tens of thousands of clones; 85% to 90% were seen once. These data belong to a study of T cell changes during pregnancy in multiple sclerosis. The CDR3 runs to 14 residues. Germline V CDR1 and CDR2: LGHNA, YSLEER. Between the trimmed V and J ends, which lost 4 bases and 1 base, there was a span of 11 bases. V usage is TRBV4-3 and J usage is TRBJ2-7, with D perhaps TRBD1 (6 bases). The receptor was derived from a female donor in good health, enrolled as a control in a pregnancy study. Material: CD4+ T cells from peripheral blood mononuclear cells, obtained in the third trimester of pregnancy. CDR3 in DNA: TGCGCCAGCAGCCTACAGGGAACGTCCTACGAGCAGTACTTC. Translation gives CASSLQGTSYEQYF.